A single sample is the source of the 9 T cell receptor beta chains below, sequenced in a study of control samples from healthy donors and cancer patients. The method was immunoSEQ multiplex PCR; TCRdb's version includes in-frame clones alone and lacks a portion of them. The table shows under 200,000 clones, with roughly 95% occurring only once. The sequenced sample was blood. These receptors all come from a woman aged 25 to 39 in good health.

The J gene is TRBJ2-7, the V gene TRBV28; D ambiguous. CDR1 MDHEN and CDR2 SYDVKM come from the germline V gene. Trimming cost V 1 base and J 5 bases, with 21 bases left between them. The CDR3 is made up of 17 amino acids. The CDR3 region is CASSLFISGRPPHEQYF. Written as DNA, the CDR3 is TGTGCCAGCAGTTTATTCATTTCTGGCAGGCCCCCTCACGAGCAGTACTTC.

The CDR3 reads CASSPLGLRGDTEAFF. In nucleotides, the CDR3 is TGCGCCAGCAGCCCATTGGGTCTAAGGGGGGACACTGAAGCTTTCTTT. The V call is TRBV4-1, the J call TRBJ1-1, with a tentative D call TRBD1 (6 bases). In germline, CDR1 is MGHRA, CDR2 YSYEKL. The ends were cut back, 4 bases at V and 3 bases at J, with 18 bases in the middle. This CDR3 contains 16 residues.

The chain combines TRBV7-3 with TRBJ1-1; weak D call: TRBD1 (6 bases). This CDR3 contains 14 residues. Germline loops: CDR1 SGHTA, CDR2 FQGTGA. V shed 7 bases and J shed 0 bases, with 12 bases lying between them. The CDR3 loop reads CASTHTGLNTEAFF. The DNA of the CDR3 is TGTGCCAGCACGCACACAGGGTTGAACACTGAAGCTTTCTTT.

The chain links TRBV2 to TRBJ2-4, with D possibly TRBD2 on 6 matching bases. The CDR3 runs 13 residues. In germline, CDR1 is SNHLY, CDR2 FYNNEI. Trimming stripped 8 bases from V and 7 bases from J, with 15 bases between. The CDR3 region is CASGEEGKNIQYF. CDR3 bases: TGTGCCAGCGGCGAGGAGGGGAAGAACATTCAGTACTTC.

The chain recombines TRBV7-9 with TRBJ2-1, with D uncertain. V was clipped by 3 bases and J by 1 base, with 7 bases between them. The V gene's germline CDR1 is SEHNR and CDR2 FQNEAQ (reference sequence). This CDR3 spans 14 amino acids. The DNA for the CDR3 is TGTGCCAGCAGCTTTCGGATTTCCTACAATGAGCAGTTCTTC. Amino acids: CASSFRISYNEQFF.

This chain joins TRBV28 and TRBJ1-1; D ambiguous. CDR1 MDHEN and CDR2 SYDVKM come from the germline V gene. Trimming took 5 bases from V and 8 from J, leaving 12 bases between them. CDR3 length: 12 amino acids. The CDR3 sequence: CASSPPLGEAFF. For the CDR3, the DNA is TGTGCCAGCAGTCCCCCACTTGGGGAAGCTTTCTTT.

This chain's CDR3 is CASSLSRLQYF. The CDR3 bases are TGTGCCAGCAGCTTATCCCGTTTGCAGTACTTC. The gene calls are TRBV11-2 and TRBJ2-7; D unresolved. The ends were cut back, 2 bases at V and 9 bases at J, with 8 bases in the middle. There are 11 residues in the CDR3. From germline, CDR1 is SGHAT and CDR2 FQNNGV.

The chain has TRBV9 and TRBJ1-1, with no clear D. Deletions cut 0 bases from V and 8 bases from J, with 8 bases between. Germline V gene data show CDR1 as SGDLS and CDR2 as YYNGEE. This CDR3 is built from 12 residues. The CDR3 bases are TGTGCCAGCAGCGTAGGGGGTACGGAAGCTTTCTTT. Translating it yields CASSVGGTEAFF.

The chain couples TRBV27 to TRBJ2-7; 9 nucleotides match TRBD1. The CDR3 runs 14 residues. The V and J ends lost 5 bases and 4 bases, in that order; junction bases with no gene match: 6. Germline CDR1 and CDR2: MNHEY and SMNVEV (reference sequence). CDR3 sequence reads: CASSPGTGPYEQYF. In DNA, the CDR3 is TGTGCCAGCAGTCCGGGGACAGGGCCTTACGAGCAGTACTTC.